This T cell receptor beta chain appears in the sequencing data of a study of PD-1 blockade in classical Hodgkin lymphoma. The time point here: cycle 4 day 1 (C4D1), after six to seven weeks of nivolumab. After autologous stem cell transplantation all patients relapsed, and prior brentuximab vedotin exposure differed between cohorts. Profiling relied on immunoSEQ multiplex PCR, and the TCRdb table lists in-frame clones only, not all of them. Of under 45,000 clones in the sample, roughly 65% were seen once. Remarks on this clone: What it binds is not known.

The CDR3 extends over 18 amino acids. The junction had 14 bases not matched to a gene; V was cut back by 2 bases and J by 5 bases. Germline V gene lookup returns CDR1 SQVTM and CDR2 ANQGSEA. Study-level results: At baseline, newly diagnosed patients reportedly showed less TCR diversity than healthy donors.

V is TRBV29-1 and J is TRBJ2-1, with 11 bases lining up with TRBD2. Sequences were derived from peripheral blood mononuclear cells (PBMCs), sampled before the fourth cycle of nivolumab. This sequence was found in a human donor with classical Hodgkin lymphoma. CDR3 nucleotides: TGCAGCGTTGAACCCTACATAACTAGCGGGAGAGTTGACAATGAGCAGTTCTTC. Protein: CSVEPYITSGRVDNEQFF.